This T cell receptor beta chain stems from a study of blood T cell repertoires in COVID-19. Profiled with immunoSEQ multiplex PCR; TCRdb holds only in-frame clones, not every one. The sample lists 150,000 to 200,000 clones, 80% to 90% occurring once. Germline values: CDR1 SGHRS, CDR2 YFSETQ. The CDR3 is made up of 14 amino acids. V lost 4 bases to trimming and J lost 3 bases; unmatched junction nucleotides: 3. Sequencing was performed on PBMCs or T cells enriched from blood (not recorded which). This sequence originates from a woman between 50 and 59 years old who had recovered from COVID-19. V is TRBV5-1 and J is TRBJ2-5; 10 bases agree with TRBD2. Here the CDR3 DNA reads TGCGCCAGCAGCGTAACTAGCGGGGAAGAGACCCAGTACTTC. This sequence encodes CASSVTSGEETQYF.